Each of the 14 T cell receptor beta chains below was sequenced from the same sample in a study of blood T cells in healthy people across ages. Combining a sample-barcoded 5' primer with a J-beta primer mix, a second PCR ran for roughly 7 to 12 cycles. TCRdb reprocessed the 5' RACE reads with MiXCR, giving one entry per CDR3 protein. This table has 1.4 million or so distinct CDR3 sequences, roughly two fifths appearing once. The sequencing input was blood. The source of these receptors is a woman younger than 35 in good health.

This chain connects TRBV20-1 to TRBJ1-2; TRBD1 matches at 8 bases. Germline assignment: CDR1 DFQATT and CDR2 SNEGSKA (reference sequence). J was trimmed by 7 bases and V by 6 bases; bases with no gene match: 13. This CDR3 spans 14 amino acids. CDR3 residues: CSAGARGPWGGYTF. The CDR3 region has the DNA TGCAGTGCCGGGGCCAGGGGGCCTTGGGGTGGCTACACCTTC.

This rearrangement joins TRBV30 to TRBJ1-1; no definite D call. The CDR3 has 13 amino acids. Germline CDR1 and CDR2: GTSNPN and SVGIG (reference sequence). The V gene lost 0 bases and the J gene lost 3 bases, with 8 bases spanning the gap. The CDR3: CAWSVMGDTEAFF. The CDR3 coding sequence is TGTGCCTGGAGTGTAATGGGAGACACTGAAGCTTTCTTT.

This clonotype was detected once. In DNA, the CDR3 is TGTGCCAGCAGTTTAGGTCAAGCTTTCTTT. Amino acid sequence: CASSLGQAFF. The gene calls are TRBV12-3 or TRBV12-4 and TRBJ1-1, with unresolved D. Trimming shortened V by 1 base and J by 9 bases, and 3 bases separated the two germline ends. The CDR3 runs 10 residues.

The rearrangement uses TRBV4-1 and TRBJ2-5, with 12 bases matching TRBD2. CDR3 size: 18 residues. Germline loops: CDR1 MGHRA, CDR2 YSYEKL. V was clipped by 2 bases and J by 0 bases; unmatched bases: 7. As DNA, the CDR3 is TGCGCCAGCAGCCAATTACTAGCGGGGGGTACCTACCAAGAGACCCAGTACTTC. Its protein is CASSQLLAGGTYQETQYF.

The rearrangement links TRBV2 to TRBJ2-4, with D possibly matching TRBD2 (5 bases). The CDR3 has 15 residues. Germline CDR1 is SNHLY and CDR2 is FYNNEI. With 6 bases removed from V and 0 bases from J, the gap between germline ends came to 12 bases. The DNA of the CDR3 is TGTGCCAGCAGCTCCGAAGCGGTAGCCAAAAACATTCAGTACTTC. Its translation: CASSSEAVAKNIQYF.

The chain employs TRBV30 and TRBJ1-1; 8 nucleotides agree with TRBD1. Germline V gene data show CDR1 as GTSNPN and CDR2 as SVGIG (reference sequence). CDR3 size: 12 residues. Trimming cost V 5 bases and J 10 bases; bases outside gene matches: 9. The CDR3 DNA sequence: TGTGCCTGGGCTGACAGGGGCGCGCCAGCTTTCTTT. It yields the protein CAWADRGAPAFF.

The rearrangement joins TRBV27 to TRBJ2-4; 11 bases match TRBD1. The J call is doubtful: the DNA matches TRBJ2-7 better. This CDR3 spans 13 amino acids. CDR1 is MNHEY and CDR2 is SMNVEV in the germline V gene (reference sequence). The CDR3 loop is CASSDRGQYEQYF. As DNA, the CDR3 is TGTGCCAGCTCGGACAGGGGGCAGTACGAGCAGTACTTC.

The rearrangement links TRBV7-8 to TRBJ2-1, with 8 bases aligning to TRBD2. The CDR3 length is 15 residues. J was trimmed by 9 bases and V by 1 base; bases with no gene match: 8. CDR1 is SGHVS and CDR2 is FQNEAQ in the germline V gene. CDR3 sequence: CASSLGTSGLVEQFF. CDR3 nucleotides: TGTGCCAGCAGCTTAGGTACTAGCGGCCTCGTTGAGCAGTTCTTC.

This clonotype was seen a few times. This sequence joins TRBV13 and TRBJ1-6; D might be TRBD1 (5 bases). Deletions cut 3 bases from V and 4 bases from J, with 10 bases between. Germline V gene lookup returns CDR1 PRHDT and CDR2 FYEKMQ (reference sequence). The CDR3 sequence is 15 residues long. Written as DNA, the CDR3 is TGTGCCAGCAGCTTGGGGCACCAATATAATTCACCCCTCCACTTT. It encodes CASSLGHQYNSPLHF.

This clonotype has a handful of counts. As DNA, the CDR3 is TGTGCCAGCAGCTACCAAAGGTCACCCCTCCACTTT. Residues: CASSYQRSPLHF. The chain links TRBV2 to TRBJ1-6; D unclear. The CDR3 consists of 12 residues. Germline V lookup: CDR1 SNHLY, CDR2 FYNNEI. The V and J ends lost 6 bases and 10 bases respectively, with 10 bases between them.

This sequence joins TRBV6-2 or TRBV6-3 and TRBJ1-2; D is uncertain. The V end was cut by 6 bases, the J end by 2 bases, with 19 bases between. CDR1 is MNHEY and CDR2 is SVGEGT in the germline V gene. The CDR3 is made up of 16 amino acids. CDR3 bases: TGTGCCAGCAGAAAAGGAGGGCGAACTATCAACTATGGCTACACCTTC. It translates to CASRKGGRTINYGYTF.

This clonotype was detected only a few times. The chain has TRBV28 and TRBJ2-7; the match to TRBD2 covers 8 bases. The CDR3 extends over 15 amino acids. Germline V gives CDR1 MDHEN, CDR2 SYDVKM. With 7 bases clipped from V and 0 bases from J, the junction kept 8 bases outside the gene matches. The chain's CDR3 is CASIKQRGPSYEQYF. As DNA, the CDR3 is TGTGCCAGCATTAAACAGCGGGGGCCCTCCTACGAGCAGTACTTC.

The chain is built from TRBV27 and TRBJ2-4; TRBD2 aligns across 14 bases. Germline CDR1 is MNHEY and CDR2 is SMNVEV (reference sequence). Trimming at V came to 4 bases and at J to 13 bases, leaving 12 bases not matched to a gene. The length of the CDR3 is 16 residues. The CDR3: CASSSLWTSGRHEQYF. The CDR3, as DNA: TGTGCCAGCAGTTCTCTCTGGACTAGCGGGAGGCATGAGCAGTACTTC.

The chain recombines TRBV12-3 or TRBV12-4 with TRBJ2-3; D ambiguous. This CDR3 spans 14 amino acids. V gave up 7 bases and J gave up 7 bases, with 18 bases separating them. The CDR3 DNA reads as TGTGCCAGCACCCTTCCCGAGGTTGTACATACGCAGTATTTT. Translation: CASTLPEVVHTQYF.